The 26 T cell receptor beta chains below all came from one sample that was sequenced in a study of vaccination and CD4 T cells after COVID-19. Treatment described: 10-day PBMC culture with coronavirus spike peptide pools or control peptides (ViraFEST assay). Pre-COVID-19 pandemic sampling (2011-2018) yielded the unexposed donor's CD4+ T cells. Oncomine TCR Beta short-read sequencing was applied to DNA from cultured CD4+ T cells. A single record per CDR3 protein comes from TCRdb applying MiXCR to the PCR reads. The profile shows roughly 7,400 distinct CDR3 sequences, under 40% of them singletons. Which antigens these TCRs recognize remains unknown. Sequences were obtained from CD4+ T cells from blood, cultured in vitro. The receptor set was obtained from a human donor in good health.

V and J are TRBV18 and TRBJ2-5; TRBD1 matches 7 bases. The CDR3 is 14 residues long. The V gene's germline CDR1 is KGHSH and CDR2 LQKENI. V gave up 0 bases and J gave up 5 bases; unmatched junction bases: 3. CDR3 loop: CASSPPGQSETQYF. CDR3 DNA sequence: TGTGCCAGCTCACCACCGGGACAGTCGGAGACCCAGTACTTC.

This clonotype was seen only a few times. The chain couples TRBV6-5 to TRBJ1-2; 7 bases are a match to TRBD1. V was clipped by 0 bases and J by 8 bases; unmatched bases: 3. This CDR3 is 13 amino acids long. Germline V gene sequence: CDR1 MNHEY, CDR2 SVGAGI. The DNA of the CDR3 is TGTGCCAGCAGTTACTCTACAGGGGTGGGCTACACCTTC. Translation: CASSYSTGVGYTF.

This chain's CDR3 is CASRPLRAVGEQYF. As DNA, the CDR3 is TGTGCCAGTAGACCTCTCAGGGCGGTGGGGGAGCAGTACTTC. The chain joins TRBV19 to TRBJ2-7; maybe TRBD1 (5 bases). The CDR3 length is 14 residues. The V and J ends lost 6 bases and 7 bases respectively, with 19 bases between them. Germline V gene sequence: CDR1 LNHDA, CDR2 SQIVND (reference sequence).

The CDR3, as DNA: TGTGCCTGGAGGGGACAGATCTATGGCTACACCTTC. This gives the protein CAWRGQIYGYTF. This chain joins TRBV30 and TRBJ1-2; 7 bases map to TRBD1. CDR1 and CDR2 (germline): GTSNPN, SVGIG (reference sequence). This CDR3 contains 12 residues. After removal of 3 bases from V and 4 bases from J, the junction contained 2 bases not matched to a gene.

This clonotype has only one observation. The chain has TRBV24-1 and TRBJ1-3, with D possibly matching TRBD1 (6 bases). The CDR3 length is 16 residues. V was pared by 4 bases and J by 0 bases, with 12 bases between. Looked up from germline, CDR1 is KGHDR and CDR2 is SFDVKD. The CDR3 DNA sequence: TGTGCCACCAGTGAGGTAACAGGGCACTCTGGAAACACCATATATTTT. Residues: CATSEVTGHSGNTIYF.

J is TRBJ2-5 and V is TRBV24-1, with a weak D call TRBD1 (6 bases). Germline lookup yields CDR1 KGHDR and CDR2 SFDVKD. Trimming removed 2 bases from V and 2 bases from J, with 17 bases in between. The CDR3 totals 17 residues. Here the CDR3 DNA reads TGTGCCACCAGTGATTACCGGGACACACATAGACAAGAGACCCAGTACTTC. It specifies CATSDYRDTHRQETQYF.

The gene calls are TRBV19 and TRBJ1-1; D is perhaps TRBD1 (6 bases). Per the germline V gene, CDR1 is LNHDA and CDR2 is SQIVND (reference sequence). The CDR3 totals 13 residues. V was clipped by 7 bases and J by 1 base, with 10 bases between them. This CDR3 reads CASTLDRNTEAFF. CDR3 DNA: TGTGCCAGTACCTTGGACAGGAACACTGAAGCTTTCTTT. Filled out from reference TRBV19 and TRBJ1-1, the complete variable domain reads DGGITQSPKYLFRKEGQNVTLSCEQNLNHDAMYWYRQDPGQGLRLIYYSQIVNDFQKGDIAEGYSVSREKKESFPLTVTSAQKNPTAFYLCASTLDRNTEAFFGQGTRLTVV.

The V call is TRBV9, the J call TRBJ2-7; D may be TRBD1 (6 bases). Between the trimmed V and J ends, which lost 2 bases and 2 bases, there was a span of 14 bases. The CDR3 runs to 15 residues. Germline CDR1 reads SGDLS; CDR2 reads YYNGEE. Written as DNA, the CDR3 is TGTGCCAGCAGCGTCGGTCTGGACAGAACCTACGAGCAGTACTTC. Residues: CASSVGLDRTYEQYF.

This clonotype is medium-sized by share. The chain has TRBV6-2 or TRBV6-3 and TRBJ2-5, with D possibly being TRBD2 (5 bases). V dropped 6 bases and J dropped 3 bases, with 8 bases sitting between them. CDR1 and CDR2 from the germline V gene are MNHEY and SVGEGT. This CDR3 spans 12 amino acids. The CDR3 coding sequence is TGTGCCAGCAGCCCCGGGGAAGAGACCCAGTACTTC. Encoded protein: CASSPGEETQYF.

The V call is TRBV12-3 or TRBV12-4, the J call TRBJ2-5; unclear D gene. V was cut by 4 bases and J by 0 bases, with 9 bases left in between. This CDR3 comprises 14 residues. The CDR3 DNA sequence: TGTGCCAGCAGTTACGGCGCCCACCAAGAGACCCAGTACTTC. This sequence encodes CASSYGAHQETQYF.

The table lists this clonotype with a few counts. V usage is TRBV7-3 and J usage is TRBJ1-2, with D possibly matching TRBD1 (5 bases). CDR1 is SGHTA, CDR2 FQGTGA, per germline. V was shortened by 5 bases and J by 7 bases, with 20 bases between the two germline ends. This CDR3 has 15 amino acids. CDR3 coding DNA: TGTGCCAGCAGCCCCCGGGGCGACAGCGAACTTGGCTACACCTTC. Its protein is CASSPRGDSELGYTF.

This clonotype showed up just a few times. The chain employs TRBV7-9 and TRBJ1-5, with 7 bases aligning to TRBD1. V trimming: 3 bases; J trimming: 3 bases; junction bases outside the gene matches: 2. The CDR3 runs 14 residues. From germline, CDR1 is SEHNR and CDR2 FQNEAQ (reference sequence). The CDR3 bases are TGTGCCAGCAGCTTTGACAGGGACAATCAGCCCCAGCATTTT. Its protein is CASSFDRDNQPQHF.

This clonotype was observed a few times. The genes are TRBV10-2 and TRBJ1-2; tentative D call: TRBD1 (5 bases). Deletions cut 0 bases from V and 4 bases from J, with 9 bases between. CDR1 and CDR2 from the germline V gene are WSHSY and SAAADI. The CDR3 is made up of 14 amino acids. The CDR3 region is CASSESKGSYGYTF. The CDR3 nucleotides are TGCGCCAGCAGTGAGTCAAAGGGGAGCTATGGCTACACCTTC.

V and J are TRBV10-1 and TRBJ1-1; D is unclear. The germline V and J ends were trimmed by 11 bases and 3 bases, with 16 bases remaining between them. The germline gives CDR1 WNHNN, CDR2 SYGVQD (reference sequence). This CDR3 region has 13 residues. This chain's CDR3 is CASQRQRDTEAFF. CDR3 DNA sequence: TGCGCCTCCCAGCGGCAGAGGGACACTGAAGCTTTCTTT.

This clonotype occurred a few times. The J gene is TRBJ2-3, the V gene TRBV6-4, with unresolved D. Germline V gives CDR1 MRHNA, CDR2 SNTAGT. Trimming removed 2 bases from V and 0 bases from J, with 6 bases in between. This CDR3 region has 14 residues. CDR3: CASSDDASTDTQYF. For the CDR3, the DNA is TGTGCCAGCAGTGACGACGCTAGCACAGATACGCAGTATTTT.

The DNA for the CDR3 is TGTGCCAGCAGCCAGGAGAACGACTATGGCTACACCTTC. It translates to CASSQENDYGYTF. The chain links TRBV7-9 to TRBJ1-2; D is ambiguous. Looked up from germline, CDR1 is SEHNR and CDR2 is FQNEAQ (reference sequence). With 5 bases removed from V and 3 bases from J, the gap between germline ends came to 10 bases. The CDR3 runs to 13 residues.

In this sample, this clonotype turned up a few times. V is TRBV6-5 and J is TRBJ1-1; a possible D gene is TRBD1 (6 bases). This CDR3 is 15 amino acids long. Trimming left V 0 bases short and J 2 bases short, with 10 bases between. From germline, CDR1 is MNHEY and CDR2 SVGAGI. CDR3 nucleotides: TGTGCCAGCAGTTACTCCACAGGGATTAACACTGAAGCTTTCTTT. Amino acid sequence: CASSYSTGINTEAFF.

V usage is TRBV5-6 and J usage is TRBJ2-1, with no clear D. Germline-derived CDR1 and CDR2 are SGHDT and YYEEEE. The CDR3 has 11 residues. V was shortened by 7 bases and J by 10 bases, with 12 bases between the two germline ends. The DNA for the CDR3 is TGTGCCAGCGTCTGGTTGGGGGAGCAGTTCTTC. This translates into CASVWLGEQFF.

This clonotype was observed a handful of times. The V and J genes are TRBV21-1 and TRBJ2-5; the D segment call TRBD1 is taken from the table without a DNA check. TRBV21-1 has pseudogene status. The CDR3 has 15 amino acids. DNA for the CDR3: TGTGCCAGCAGCACAGCGGGGGGGCCAGGGGAGACCCAGTACTTC. Its translation is CASSTAGGPGETQYF.

By sample share, this clonotype is medium-sized. V is TRBV2 and J is TRBJ1-2; the D is unclear. The V and J ends lost 2 bases and 4 bases respectively, with 5 bases between them. This CDR3 comprises 12 residues. CDR1 and CDR2 from the germline V gene are SNHLY and FYNNEI. CDR3 loop: CASSEKGYGYTF. The CDR3 DNA is TGTGCCAGCAGTGAAAAGGGCTATGGCTACACCTTC. Using reference TRBV2 and TRBJ1-2 for the parts outside the CDR3, the full variable domain is EPEVTQTPSHQVTQMGQEVILRCVPISNHLYFYWYRQILGQKVEFLVSFYNNEISEKSEIFDDQFSVERPDGSNFTLKIRSTKLEDSAMYFCASSEKGYGYTFGSGTRLTVV.

The CDR3 DNA follows: TGTGCCAGCAGTGAAGCGCTGTCCCATACCTACAATGAGCAGTTCTTC. As protein: CASSEALSHTYNEQFF. The J gene is TRBJ2-1, the V gene TRBV6-1; D call uncertain. From germline, CDR1 is MNHNS and CDR2 SASEGT. The CDR3 loop spans 16 amino acids. Trimming took 0 bases from V and 2 from J, leaving 11 bases between them.

The CDR3 DNA reads TGTGCCAGCATTTTACAGGGGGACACTGAAGCTTTCTTT. Translation: CASILQGDTEAFF. This chain uses TRBV2 with TRBJ1-1; 8 bases are a match to TRBD1. The CDR3 runs 13 residues. J was trimmed by 3 bases and V by 7 bases; bases with no gene match: 4. Per germline, CDR1 SNHLY and CDR2 FYNNEI.

V and J are TRBV6-2 or TRBV6-3 and TRBJ1-2; the D is unclear. The V gene lost 3 bases and the J gene lost 8 bases, with 10 bases spanning the gap. Germline V lookup: CDR1 MNHEY, CDR2 SVGEGT. This CDR3 contains 12 residues. CDR3 sequence (DNA): TGTGCCAGCAGTTATTGGACGGGAGGCTACACCTTC. This encodes CASSYWTGGYTF.

The chain joins TRBV7-9 to TRBJ1-5; D is unclear. CDR1 SEHNR and CDR2 FQNEAQ come from the germline V gene (reference sequence). V was clipped by 0 bases and J by 5 bases, with 5 bases between them. This CDR3 has 13 amino acids. The DNA for the CDR3 is TGTGCCAGCAGCTTAGCCCCACATCAGCCCCAGCATTTT. Amino acids: CASSLAPHQPQHF.

This clonotype was detected a few times. In DNA, the CDR3 is TGTGCCAGCAGTTTATACCGACAGCTTAACTATGGCTACACCTTC. Residues: CASSLYRQLNYGYTF. The genes are TRBV6-5 and TRBJ1-2; a weak D match, TRBD1 (5 bases). This CDR3 region has 15 residues. Trimming shortened V by 4 bases and J by 1 base, and 13 bases separated the two germline ends. CDR1 and CDR2 (germline): MNHEY, SVGAGI.

The rearrangement joins TRBV29-1 to TRBJ1-2, with D possibly being TRBD1 (6 bases). Germline CDR1 reads SQVTM; CDR2 reads ANQGSEA. The CDR3 spans 13 residues. V gave up 7 bases and J gave up 7 bases, with 19 bases separating them. CDR3 sequence: CSAATGLQIGYTF. In DNA, the CDR3 is TGCAGCGCCGCGACAGGATTGCAAATTGGCTACACCTTC.